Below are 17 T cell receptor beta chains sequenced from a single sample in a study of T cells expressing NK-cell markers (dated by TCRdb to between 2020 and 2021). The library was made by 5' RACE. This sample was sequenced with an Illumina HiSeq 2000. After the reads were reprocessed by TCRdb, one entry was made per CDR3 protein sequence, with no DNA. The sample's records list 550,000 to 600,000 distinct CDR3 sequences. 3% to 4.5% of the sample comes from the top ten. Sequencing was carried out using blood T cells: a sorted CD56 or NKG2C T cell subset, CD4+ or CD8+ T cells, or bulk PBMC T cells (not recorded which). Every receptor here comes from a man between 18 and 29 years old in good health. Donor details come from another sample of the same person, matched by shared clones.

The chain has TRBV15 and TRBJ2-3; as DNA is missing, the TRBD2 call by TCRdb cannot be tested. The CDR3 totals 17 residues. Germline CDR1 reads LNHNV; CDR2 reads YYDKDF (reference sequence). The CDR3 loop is CATSRGPGLAGPDTQYF.

The CDR3 sequence: CSVDPQQGGYTF. V gene TRBV29-1 combines with J gene TRBJ1-2; TCRdb names TRBD1, which stays unverified in the absence of DNA. This CDR3 region has 12 residues. The germline CDR1 and CDR2 sequences are SQVTM and ANQGSEA. Full variable domain (remainder filled in from reference TRBV29-1 and TRBJ1-2): SAVISQKPSRDICQRGTSLTIQCQVDSQVTMMFWYRQQPGQSLTLIATANQGSEATYESGFVIDKFPISRPNLTFSTLTVSNMSPEDSSIYLCSVDPQQGGYTFGSGTRLTVV.

This CDR3 reads CASSWLGERNEQFF. V gene TRBV5-1 combines with J gene TRBJ2-1; the TCRdb D gene call, TRBD1, has no DNA to confirm it. Germline lookup yields CDR1 SGHRS and CDR2 YFSETQ. This CDR3 contains 14 residues.

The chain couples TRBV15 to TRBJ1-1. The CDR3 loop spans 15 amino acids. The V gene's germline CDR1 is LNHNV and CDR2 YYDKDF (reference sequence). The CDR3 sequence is CATSRARVSGAEAFF.

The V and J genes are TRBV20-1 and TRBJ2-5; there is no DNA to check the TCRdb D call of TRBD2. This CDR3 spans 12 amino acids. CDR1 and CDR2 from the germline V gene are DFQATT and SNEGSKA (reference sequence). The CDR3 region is CSAPTSFGTQYF.

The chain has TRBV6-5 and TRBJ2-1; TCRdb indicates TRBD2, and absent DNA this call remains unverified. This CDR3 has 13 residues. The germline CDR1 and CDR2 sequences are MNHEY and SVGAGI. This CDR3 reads CASTGVSYNEQFF.

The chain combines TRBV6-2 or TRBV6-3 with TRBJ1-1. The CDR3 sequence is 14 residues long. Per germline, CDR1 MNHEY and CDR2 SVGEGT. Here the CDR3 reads CASSRGTLNTEAFF.

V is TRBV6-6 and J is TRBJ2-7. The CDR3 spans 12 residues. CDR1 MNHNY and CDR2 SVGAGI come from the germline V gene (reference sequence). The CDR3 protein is CASTGSSYEQYF.

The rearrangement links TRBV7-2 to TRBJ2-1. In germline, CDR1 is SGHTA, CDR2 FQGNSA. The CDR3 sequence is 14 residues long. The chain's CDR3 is CASSLAIRGNEQFF.

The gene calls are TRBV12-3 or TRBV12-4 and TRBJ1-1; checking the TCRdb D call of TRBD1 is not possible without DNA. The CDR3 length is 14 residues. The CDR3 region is CASSPQGRNTEAFF.

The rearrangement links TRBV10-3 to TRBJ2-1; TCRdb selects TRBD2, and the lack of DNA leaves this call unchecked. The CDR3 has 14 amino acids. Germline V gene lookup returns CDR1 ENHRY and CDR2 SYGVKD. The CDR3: CAIMETSGKHEQFF.

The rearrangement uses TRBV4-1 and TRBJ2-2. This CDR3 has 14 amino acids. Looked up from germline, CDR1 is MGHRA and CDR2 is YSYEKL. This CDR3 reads CASSQEELTGELFF.

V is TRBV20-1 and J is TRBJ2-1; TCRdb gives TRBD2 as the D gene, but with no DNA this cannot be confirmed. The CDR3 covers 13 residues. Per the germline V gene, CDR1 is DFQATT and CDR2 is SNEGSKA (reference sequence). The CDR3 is CSAYLAGPNEQFF.

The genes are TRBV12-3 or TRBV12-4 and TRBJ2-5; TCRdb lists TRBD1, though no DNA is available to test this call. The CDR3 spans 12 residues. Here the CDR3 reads CASSPGLETQYF.

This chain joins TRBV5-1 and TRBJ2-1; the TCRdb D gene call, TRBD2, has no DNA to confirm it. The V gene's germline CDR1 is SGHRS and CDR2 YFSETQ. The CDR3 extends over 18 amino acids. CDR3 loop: CASTGDGPGAGGDQEQFF.

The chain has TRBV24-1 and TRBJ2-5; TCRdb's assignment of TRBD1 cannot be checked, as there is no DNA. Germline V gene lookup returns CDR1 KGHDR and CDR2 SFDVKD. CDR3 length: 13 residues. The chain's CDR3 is CATRRTGEETQYF.

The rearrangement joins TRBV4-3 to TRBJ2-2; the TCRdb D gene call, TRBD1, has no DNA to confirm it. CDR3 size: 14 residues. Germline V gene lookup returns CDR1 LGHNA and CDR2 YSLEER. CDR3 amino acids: CASRLLQGTGELFF.